These 27 T cell receptor beta chains came from one sample sequenced in a study of blood T cells in healthy people across ages. A J-beta primer mix and a sample-barcoded 5' primer were used in a second PCR of roughly 7 to 12 cycles. TCRdb redid the calling of the 5' RACE reads with MiXCR, one entry per CDR3 protein. The top ten hold roughly 2% of the sample, which has roughly 1,800,000 distinct CDR3 sequences, about 49% seen once. What was sequenced was blood. These receptor sequences come from a woman aged 40 to 50 in good health.

V is TRBV5-4 and J is TRBJ2-7; D not certain. The V and J ends lost 1 base and 2 bases respectively, with 22 bases between them. The CDR3 runs to 18 residues. Germline CDR1 SGHNT, CDR2 YYREEE (reference sequence). CDR3: CASSLRSGSHRPAYEQYF. The CDR3 DNA is TGTGCCAGCAGCTTGAGATCCGGGTCTCACCGACCCGCCTACGAGCAGTACTTC.

The chain employs TRBV27 and TRBJ2-1, with no clear D. The V end was cut by 8 bases, the J end by 6 bases, with 17 bases between. This CDR3 has 14 residues. Germline V CDR1 and CDR2: MNHEY, SMNVEV (reference sequence). As DNA, the CDR3 is TGTGCCAGCGGAACCAAACAAGGGCGCAATGAGCAGTTCTTC. As protein: CASGTKQGRNEQFF.

The genes are TRBV10-3 and TRBJ2-1; TRBD1 might be the D (6 bases). Between the trimmed V and J ends, which lost 7 bases and 0 bases, there was a span of 10 bases. CDR1 ENHRY and CDR2 SYGVKD come from the germline V gene. The CDR3 runs to 14 residues. The CDR3 loop reads CAITLDSSYNEQFF. For the CDR3, the DNA is TGTGCCATCACCTTGGACAGCTCCTACAATGAGCAGTTCTTC.

This clonotype was seen a single time. The chain combines TRBV6-2 or TRBV6-3 with TRBJ1-1, with D hard to call. Germline V gene sequence: CDR1 MNHEY, CDR2 SVGEGT. The CDR3 is made up of 14 amino acids. Trimming removed 10 bases at V and 0 bases at J, with 15 bases between. CDR3 residues: CATRRTPLNTEAFF. DNA for the CDR3: TGTGCCACCAGGCGGACCCCCTTGAACACTGAAGCTTTCTTT.

In its sample, this clonotype was seen a few times. CDR3 sequence (DNA): TGCAGTGCTAGAGATCGCACATCAAACTATGGCTACACCTTC. Encoded protein: CSARDRTSNYGYTF. The rearrangement uses TRBV20-1 and TRBJ1-2; D is unclear. V was pared by 0 bases and J by 2 bases, with 10 bases between. Germline V CDR1 and CDR2: DFQATT, SNEGSKA (reference sequence). The CDR3 extends over 14 amino acids.

This clonotype was counted once. The J gene is TRBJ1-5, the V gene TRBV18; D uncertain. V was cut by 4 bases and J by 6 bases, with 10 bases left in between. This CDR3 contains 13 residues. Germline CDR1 KGHSH, CDR2 LQKENI. As DNA, the CDR3 is TGTGCCAGCTCACTATCCAAGGGTCAGCCCCAGCATTTT. This codes for CASSLSKGQPQHF.

This clonotype was seen a handful of times. This chain joins TRBV20-1 and TRBJ2-3, with D uncertain. The CDR3 is made up of 13 amino acids. Trimming removed 1 base from V and 4 bases from J, with 9 bases in between. CDR1 is DFQATT and CDR2 is SNEGSKA in the germline V gene (reference sequence). CDR3 loop: CSARVPPADTQYF. CDR3 bases: TGCAGTGCTAGAGTCCCTCCAGCAGATACGCAGTATTTT.

The chain couples TRBV6-1 to TRBJ1-4, with D possibly being TRBD1 (5 bases). Germline V lookup: CDR1 MNHNS, CDR2 SASEGT. V was shortened by 10 bases and J by 6 bases, with 18 bases between the two germline ends. The CDR3 is 14 residues long. This CDR3 reads CAILQGFRDEKLFF. In nucleotides, the CDR3 is TGTGCCATTCTCCAGGGATTTCGCGATGAAAAACTGTTTTTT.

The genes are TRBV20-1 and TRBJ2-1; D ambiguous. This CDR3 has 11 amino acids. V lost 7 bases, J lost 6 bases, and 10 bases lay in between. Germline lookup yields CDR1 DFQATT and CDR2 SNEGSKA (reference sequence). The CDR3 DNA is TGCAGTGGGGATTCTGGCAATGAGCAGTTCTTC. It is translated as CSGDSGNEQFF.

This clonotype was observed a few times. V is TRBV5-6 and J is TRBJ2-7; D call uncertain. Trimming stripped 2 bases from V and 0 bases from J, with 9 bases between. This CDR3 has 14 amino acids. CDR1 is SGHDT, CDR2 YYEEEE, per germline. This CDR3 reads CASSLVHGSYEQYF. The CDR3 DNA sequence: TGTGCCAGCAGCTTAGTTCACGGCTCCTACGAGCAGTACTTC.

This clonotype was seen only a few times. The chain links TRBV4-2 to TRBJ2-5; D possibly matches TRBD1 or TRBD2 (6 bases each). The germline V gene has CDR1 LGHNA and CDR2 YNFKEQ. The CDR3 sequence is 16 residues long. The ends were cut back, 4 bases at V and 1 base at J, with 16 bases in the middle. The CDR3 spells CASSPSLGGPQETQYF. CDR3 nucleotides: TGTGCCAGCAGCCCTTCCCTCGGGGGCCCCCAAGAGACCCAGTACTTC.

The table lists this clonotype with a few counts. This chain links TRBV29-1 with TRBJ2-3, with 9 bases lining up with TRBD2. Trimming removed 2 bases from V and 2 bases from J; junction bases left unmatched: 20. The CDR3 totals 20 residues. CDR1 SQVTM and CDR2 ANQGSEA come from the germline V gene. The CDR3 reads CSVEFLLGGGAKIDTDTQYF. The DNA for the CDR3 is TGCAGCGTTGAATTCCTGCTCGGCGGGGGGGCGAAGATTGACACAGATACGCAGTATTTT.

This clonotype occurred many times. A junction end diverges from the germline sequence, so it may reflect a read error. This rearrangement joins TRBV5-1 to TRBJ2-7; perhaps TRBD1 as D (6 bases). Germline V lookup: CDR1 SGHRS, CDR2 YFSETQ. CDR3 size: 14 residues. The CDR3 reads CASSLSQGSYEQYF. CDR3 DNA: TGTGCCAGCAGCTTAAGCCAGGGGTCCTACGAGCAGTACTTC.

The chain has TRBV20-1 and TRBJ1-6, with a tentative D call TRBD1 (5 bases). V was pared by 3 bases and J by 6 bases, with 15 bases between. CDR1 and CDR2 (germline): DFQATT, SNEGSKA (reference sequence). The CDR3 is 15 residues long. For the CDR3, the DNA is TGCAGTGCTAGTCCCGGGGGAAGTCTTAATTCACCCCTCCACTTT. Residues: CSASPGGSLNSPLHF.

Only a few counts were recorded for this clonotype. V gene TRBV2 combines with J gene TRBJ2-1; 12 bases are shared with TRBD2. The CDR3 is 14 amino acids. CDR1 and CDR2 from the germline V gene are SNHLY and FYNNEI. The J segment lost 7 bases and the V segment lost 6 bases, leaving 4 bases of the junction unmatched. The CDR3 spells CASRGLAGLNEQFF. The CDR3 coding sequence is TGTGCCAGCAGGGGACTAGCGGGCCTGAATGAGCAGTTCTTC.

This clonotype has more than one count but fewer than ten. The DNA of the CDR3 is TGCGCCAGCAGCCTGGTAGGGATAGGGGAGACCCAGTACTTC. Protein product: CASSLVGIGETQYF. This chain links TRBV4-3 with TRBJ2-5; D is ambiguous. CDR1 is LGHNA and CDR2 is YSLEER in the germline V gene. The CDR3 length is 14 residues. Trimming left V 4 bases short and J 5 bases short, with 14 bases between.

The chain joins TRBV5-1 to TRBJ2-1; D uncertain. CDR1 and CDR2 from the germline V gene are SGHRS and YFSETQ. The CDR3 contains 14 residues. V was shortened by 5 bases and J by 2 bases, with 11 bases between the two germline ends. CDR3 residues: CASRNDLAYNEQFF. The CDR3 bases are TGCGCCAGCAGAAACGATCTAGCCTACAATGAGCAGTTCTTC. Based on the CDR3 plus reference TRBV5-1 and TRBJ2-1, the full variable domain is KAGVTQTPRYLIKTRGQQVTLSCSPISGHRSVSWYQQTPGQGLQFLFEYFSETQRNKGNFPGRFSGRQFSNSRSEMNVSTLELGDSALYLCASRNDLAYNEQFFGPGTRLTVL.

The gene calls are TRBV20-1 and TRBJ2-1; D is perhaps TRBD2 (5 bases). CDR1 and CDR2 (germline): DFQATT, SNEGSKA (reference sequence). The length of the CDR3 is 13 residues. Trimming pared 1 base from V and 6 bases from J, leaving 10 bases between. CDR3 bases: TGCAGTGCTAGAGCCCCTCGGGGCAATGAGCAGTTCTTC. The encoded protein is CSARAPRGNEQFF.

This chain uses TRBV7-9 with TRBJ1-4, with D possibly matching TRBD1 (6 bases). The CDR3 covers 15 residues. Germline V lookup: CDR1 SEHNR, CDR2 FQNEAQ (reference sequence). V was shortened by 5 bases and J by 5 bases, with 15 bases between the two germline ends. CDR3 sequence: CASSPPTGPNEKLFF. CDR3 in DNA: TGTGCCAGCAGCCCTCCGACAGGCCCGAATGAAAAACTGTTTTTT.

The chain has TRBV7-3 and TRBJ2-3; TRBD1 agrees at 10 bases. CDR1 and CDR2 from the germline V gene are SGHTA and FQGTGA. V lost 5 bases to trimming and J lost 4 bases; unmatched junction nucleotides: 6. The CDR3 is 15 amino acids. CDR3 protein: CASSPGQGMADTQYF. The CDR3 DNA sequence: TGTGCCAGCAGCCCGGGACAGGGGATGGCAGATACGCAGTATTTT.

The chain is built from TRBV7-9 and TRBJ2-1; no definite D call. The CDR3 spans 17 residues. Trimming took 0 bases from V and 0 from J, leaving 12 bases between them. From germline, CDR1 is SEHNR and CDR2 FQNEAQ (reference sequence). CDR3 residues: CASSLALRPSSYNEQFF. CDR3 DNA: TGTGCCAGCAGCTTAGCGCTAAGGCCGAGCTCCTACAATGAGCAGTTCTTC.

This clonotype was counted a few times. The chain is built from TRBV4-3 and TRBJ2-1, with D maybe TRBD1 (5 bases). V shed 4 bases and J shed 0 bases, with 10 bases lying between them. The CDR3 has 15 residues. Germline assignment: CDR1 LGHNA and CDR2 YSLEER. CDR3 region: CASSPDTSSYNEQFF. Written as DNA, the CDR3 is TGCGCCAGCAGCCCGGACACGAGCTCCTACAATGAGCAGTTCTTC.

V and J are TRBV6-2 or TRBV6-3 and TRBJ2-7, with 8 bases aligning to TRBD2. After removal of 5 bases from V and 4 bases from J, the junction contained 13 bases not matched to a gene. The CDR3 is 16 amino acids. The germline V gene encodes CDR1 MNHEY and CDR2 SVGEGT. CDR3 nucleotide sequence: TGTGCCAGCAGTATGGAGAGCGGGGGATATGCGTACGAGCAGTACTTC. Amino acids: CASSMESGGYAYEQYF.

V gene TRBV20-1 combines with J gene TRBJ1-1; 10 bases align to TRBD1. This CDR3 contains 13 residues. V gave up 6 bases and J gave up 9 bases; unmatched junction bases: 10. CDR1 and CDR2 (germline): DFQATT, SNEGSKA (reference sequence). The CDR3 region is CSATGTGVLKAFF. In DNA form, the CDR3 reads TGCAGTGCGACCGGGACAGGGGTATTGAAAGCTTTCTTT.

A few counts support this clonotype. This chain links TRBV12-3 or TRBV12-4 with TRBJ2-4; tentatively, D is TRBD1 (6 bases). TRBJ2-7 explains the end of the DNA better; the J call may be wrong. The CDR3 runs 13 residues. The CDR3 DNA reads as TGTGCCAGCAGTTTACACACAGGGTACGAGCAGTACTTC. Translated, it gives CASSLHTGYEQYF.

The V gene is TRBV7-6, the J gene TRBJ2-3; 11 bases line up with TRBD2. V was pared by 8 bases and J by 6 bases, with 13 bases of the junction left unmatched. The CDR3 is 16 amino acids. Germline CDR1 and CDR2: SGHVS and FNYEAQ. The CDR3 DNA is TGTGCCAGCGGCTCATTAGCGGGGGGGCCTCCGGATACGCAGTATTTT. Amino acid sequence: CASGSLAGGPPDTQYF.

The chain links TRBV18 to TRBJ1-4, with 9 bases lining up with TRBD1. CDR3 length: 13 amino acids. Germline V gene lookup returns CDR1 KGHSH and CDR2 LQKENI. V lost 8 bases to trimming and J lost 11 bases; unmatched junction nucleotides: 9. The CDR3 region has the DNA TGTGCCAGCACCTCCGGGACAGGGTTGAAACTGTTTTTT. Translation gives CASTSGTGLKLFF.